The clone carrying this TCR beta chain occurred many times. Its antigen is undetermined. The sample comes from a study of early T cells in non-severe SARS-CoV-2 infection. Background on the study: Sequencing of bulk RNA from unsorted whole blood was done, without chain pairing. Study-level findings and limits: In VDJdb matching, anti-spike CD8 responses were favored while private and CD4 specificities went missing.

Molecules of cDNA were individually given unique molecular identifiers that were attached to them. In TCRdb, the 5' RACE reads were re-called with MiXCR into one record per CDR3 protein. This sample has 54,000 or so distinct CDR3 sequences, with around 5.2% found just once. J gave up 5 bases and V 4 bases, and 9 bases lay outside the gene matches. Per germline, CDR1 LGHDT and CDR2 YNNKEL (reference sequence). The CDR3 runs to 17 residues. The V call is TRBV3-1, the J call TRBJ2-3, with 13 bases lining up with TRBD2. Sequenced input: whole blood. The source of this sequence is an adult who was a healthcare worker with PCR-confirmed SARS-CoV-2 infection or an uninfected control (not recorded which). Here the CDR3 DNA reads TGTGCCAGCAGCCTTTCCTCCGGACTAGCGGGGGTAGATACGCAGTATTTT. The encoded protein is CASSLSSGLAGVDTQYF.